This TCR beta chain was identified in a study of blood T cell repertoires in COVID-19 (dated by TCRdb to between 2020 and 2021). Study-level background: Collaborator samples came from the United States, Italy and Spain and covered acute and convalescent phases of COVID-19. The material from the prospective study consisted of cDNA or gDNA derived from T cells, B-cell-depleted T cells, or PBMCs. The dataset comprised deeply sampled blood TCRbeta repertoires from subjects exposed to, actively infected with, or recovered from COVID-19. The repertoires were released in a freely available public database intended as a resource for research on the immune response to SARS-CoV-2. Samples were obtained from the ongoing ImmuneRACE study (first 160 participants) and from over a thousand subjects provided by 6 global collaborators. A de-identified subject ID, COVID-19 status, age in years and sex were almost always included in the sample metadata. Where HLA class I and class II types were available, the types were taken from metadata supplied by the sample provider, not from assay-based typing.

TCRbeta CDR3 regions were amplified from genomic DNA by means of the immunoSEQ Assay, a bias-controlled multiplex PCR. The published analysis was carried out like this. The number of nucleated cells in each sample was estimated by amplification of reference gene primers within the assay. Sequence reads were collapsed and filtered to measure the absolute abundance of every unique TCRbeta CDR3 rearrangement. For each sample, productive Simpson clonality was calculated as the square root of Simpson's diversity index across productive rearrangements. This is the immuneACCESS table as TCRdb keeps it, with only in-frame sequences that have V and J called. A part of the clones is gone; compared with another copy, unresolved V genes explain less than half, and the rest is unexplained. That table is the source of V, J and clone size, and D and trimming were worked out from the DNA. This sample comprises 90,000 to 100,000 clones, around 82% of them detected only once. Approximately 6.7% of the sample is held by the ten biggest clonotypes.

Including cysteine and phenylalanine, the CDR3 has 17 amino acids. This entry keeps only the CDR3 DNA: 51 bases, framed from base 1. Trimming at the junction amounts to 0 bases on V and 11 bases on J, and the germline ends lie 20 bases apart. Sequences SGHVS (CDR1) and FQNEAQ (CDR2) are obtained from the germline V gene. About this clone itself: Its recognized antigen is unknown. Base quality data are lacking; no much larger clone is found one base away.

Overall results and qualifications from the work: The quantity of clinical and demographic metadata differed by source and by participant and was supplied without curation.

Whole blood was collected in K2EDTA tubes by collaborating institutions according to the institutions' own protocols. For TCRbeta analysis, collaborator samples were shipped as frozen whole blood, as isolated PBMCs, or as DNA extracted from either sample type. The receptor was isolated from a man aged 55 to 70 with acute or convalescent COVID-19. The chain is encoded by TRBV7-8 joined to TRBJ1-6; a weak D assignment points to TRBD1 (6 bases agree). The sample consisted of peripheral blood. This receptor carries the CDR3 CASSLAWGTFNNPPLHF. The nucleotide sequence reads as follows: TGTGCCAGCAGCTTAGCGTGGGGGACATTCAACAATCCACCCCTCCACTTT.